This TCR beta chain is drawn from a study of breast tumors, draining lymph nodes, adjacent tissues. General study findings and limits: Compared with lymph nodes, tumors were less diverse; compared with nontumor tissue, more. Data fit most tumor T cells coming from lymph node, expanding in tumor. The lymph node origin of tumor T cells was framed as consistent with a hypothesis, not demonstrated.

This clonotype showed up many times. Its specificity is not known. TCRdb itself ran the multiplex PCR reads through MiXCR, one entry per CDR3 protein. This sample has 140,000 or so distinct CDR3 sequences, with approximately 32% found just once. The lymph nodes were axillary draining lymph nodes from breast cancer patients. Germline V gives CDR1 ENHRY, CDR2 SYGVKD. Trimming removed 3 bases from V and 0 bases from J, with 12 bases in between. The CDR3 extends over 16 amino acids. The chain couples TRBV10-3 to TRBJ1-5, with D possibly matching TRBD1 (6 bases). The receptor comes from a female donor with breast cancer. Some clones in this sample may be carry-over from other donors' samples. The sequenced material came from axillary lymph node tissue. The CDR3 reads CAISEFGQFSNQPQHF. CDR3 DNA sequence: TGTGCCATCAGTGAATTCGGACAGTTTAGCAATCAGCCCCAGCATTTT.